This T cell receptor (beta chain) was sequenced for a study of T-cell memory formation after mild COVID-19. This clonotype was observed a few times. The antigen is undetermined. General study results and limits: The authors did not confirm SARS-CoV-2 specificity of second-wave clones peaking day 37. Pre-infection memory carried some responding clones, suggesting that cross-reactive memory joined. There was a balanced CD4/CD8 profile in clones contracting day 15 to 85, and later expanders leaned CD4+.

CDR1 is SGDLS, CDR2 YYNGEE, per germline. The CDR3 spans 14 residues. V lost 3 bases to trimming and J lost 4 bases; unmatched junction nucleotides: 6. One entry per CDR3 protein results from TCRdb running MiXCR on the 5' RACE reads. The sample has some 290,000 distinct CDR3 sequences; 15% to 20% are singletons. Sequenced input: PBMCs or a T cell subset sorted from them (not recorded which). The receptor's source is a young man who had mild COVID-19 (a few samples of this study predate the infection). Cell type and time point are not known. The chain uses TRBV9 and TRBJ2-5, with 7 bases identical to TRBD2. The CDR3 DNA reads as TGTGCCAGCAGCGCCGGGACTATCGGAGAGACCCAGTACTTC. Amino acid sequence: CASSAGTIGETQYF. Supplemented by reference TRBV9 and TRBJ2-5, the full variable domain reads DSGVTQTPKHLITATGQRVTLRCSPRSGDLSVYWYQQSLDQGLQFLIQYYNGEERAKGNILERFSAQQFPDLHSELNLSSLELGDSALYFCASSAGTIGETQYFGPGTRLLVL.